This T cell receptor beta chain was sequenced in a study of lymphopenia after photon versus proton radiotherapy. Assay used: immunoSEQ multiplex PCR; TCRdb lists only in-frame clones, some missing. The repertoire consists of over 15,000 clones, with 80% to 90% occurring once and the leading ten covering under 14%. This CDR3 contains 18 residues. V lost 5 bases and J lost 4; bases outside the gene matches: 14. Germline-derived CDR1 and CDR2 are MNHEY and SMNVEV (reference sequence). The chain carries TRBV27 and TRBJ2-2, with 9 bases fitting TRBD1. This clonotype originated in a man between 65 and 80 years old with pancreatic cancer. Sequences were derived from peripheral blood, sampled from a patient treated with proton-based radiotherapy. DNA of the CDR3: TGTGCCAGCAGTGCTCCCGCCGGGGACAGGGCGGGCACCGGGGAGCTGTTTTTT. Its protein is CASSAPAGDRAGTGELFF.